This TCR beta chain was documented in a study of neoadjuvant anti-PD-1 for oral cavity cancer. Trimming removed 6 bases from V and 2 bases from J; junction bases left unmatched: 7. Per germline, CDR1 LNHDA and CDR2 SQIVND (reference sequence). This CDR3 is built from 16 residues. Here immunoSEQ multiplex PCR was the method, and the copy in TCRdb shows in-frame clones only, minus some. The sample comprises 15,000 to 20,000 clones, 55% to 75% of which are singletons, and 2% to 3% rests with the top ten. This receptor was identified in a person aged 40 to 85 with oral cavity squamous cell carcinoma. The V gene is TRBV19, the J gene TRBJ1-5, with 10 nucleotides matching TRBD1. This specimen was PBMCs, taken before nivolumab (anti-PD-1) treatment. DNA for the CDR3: TGTGCCAGTAGCCCTCGGGGGACAGGGGGCAATCAGCCCCAGCATTTT. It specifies CASSPRGTGGNQPQHF.